These 32 T cell receptor beta chains were all obtained from the same sample, sequenced in a study of blood T cell repertoires in COVID-19. The data were produced by immunoSEQ multiplex PCR, yet TCRdb's version contains in-frame clones alone and is incomplete. The profile covers approximately 60,000 clones, with 83% appearing a single time and approximately 6% taken by the ten largest. Sequenced material: peripheral blood. The source is a human donor in a cohort sampled during active COVID-19.

A few counts support this clone. The chain links TRBV25-1 to TRBJ1-3, with 9 positions matching TRBD1. The CDR3 has 17 residues. Unmatched junction bases numbered 6, after V lost 1 base and J lost 2 bases. Germline assignment: CDR1 MGHDK and CDR2 SYGVNS. CDR3 residues: CASSEWGTGFAGNTIYF. CDR3 sequence (DNA): TGTGCCAGCAGTGAATGGGGGACAGGGTTCGCTGGAAACACCATATATTTT.

A few counts support this clone. Here the CDR3 reads CASSQDRYPLNEQFF. CDR3 in DNA: TGTGCCAGCAGCCAAGATCGGTACCCGCTTAATGAGCAGTTCTTC. The chain carries TRBV3-1 (or the pseudogene TRBV3-2) and TRBJ2-1; no clear D. The V gene's germline CDR1 is LGHDT and CDR2 YNNKEL (reference sequence). The CDR3 runs to 15 residues. The ends were cut back, 0 bases at V and 7 bases at J, with 13 bases in the middle.

This rearrangement joins TRBV2 to TRBJ2-7, with a weak D call TRBD1 (5 bases). Trimming took 6 bases from V and 3 from J, leaving 6 bases between them. Looked up from germline, CDR1 is SNHLY and CDR2 is FYNNEI. The CDR3 is made up of 11 amino acids. This CDR3 reads CASRDNYEQYF. The CDR3 DNA is TGTGCCAGCAGGGACAACTACGAGCAGTACTTC.

The J gene is TRBJ2-1, the V gene TRBV5-1; 7 bases align to TRBD1. Germline V gives CDR1 SGHRS, CDR2 YFSETQ. The CDR3 is 14 amino acids. Trimming removed 4 bases from V and 4 bases from J; junction bases left unmatched: 5. The CDR3 DNA reads TGCGCCAGCAGCCCCGGGACAGTATACAATGAGCAGTTCTTC. This gives the protein CASSPGTVYNEQFF.

J is TRBJ2-5 and V is TRBV10-3, with D perhaps TRBD1 (7 bases). The CDR3 totals 17 residues. Trimming removed 0 bases from V and 2 bases from J, with 16 bases in between. Germline loops: CDR1 ENHRY, CDR2 SYGVKD. The CDR3 DNA is TGTGCCATCAGTGAGTCGACAAGCAGGGGGGAACAAGAGACCCAGTACTTC. It specifies CAISESTSRGEQETQYF.

J is TRBJ2-5 and V is TRBV9; tentatively, D is TRBD2 (7 bases). Trimming removed 4 bases from V and 2 bases from J, with 15 bases in between. The CDR3 totals 15 residues. Germline loops: CDR1 SGDLS, CDR2 YYNGEE. The CDR3 here is CASSKGGGLQETQYF. The CDR3 DNA reads as TGTGCCAGCAGCAAGGGAGGGGGACTTCAAGAGACCCAGTACTTC.

The gene calls are TRBV2 and TRBJ1-2, with D tentatively TRBD1 (5 bases). The CDR3 has 16 residues. Trimming removed 0 bases at V and 1 base at J, with 12 bases between. Germline V gives CDR1 SNHLY, CDR2 FYNNEI. CDR3 protein: CASSEAGGRLNYGYTF. In nucleotides, the CDR3 is TGTGCCAGCAGTGAAGCCGGGGGACGGCTTAACTATGGCTACACCTTC.

A few counts support this clone. Other DNA sequences of this sample code for an identical CDR3. The V gene is TRBV7-9, the J gene TRBJ1-1, with 7 bases fitting TRBD1. The germline V gene has CDR1 SEHNR and CDR2 FQNEAQ (reference sequence). Germline trimming cut 5 bases from V and 1 base from J; bases unmatched to any gene: 4. The CDR3 contains 14 residues. The CDR3: CASSRGTENTEAFF. The DNA of the CDR3 is TGTGCCAGCAGCCGAGGGACAGAGAACACTGAAGCTTTCTTT.

The V call is TRBV4-1, the J call TRBJ2-7; 9 positions match TRBD2. The CDR3 spans 16 residues. Looked up from germline, CDR1 is MGHRA and CDR2 is YSYEKL. V shed 3 bases and J 4 bases; nucleotides not matched to a gene: 10. This chain's CDR3 is CASSQFVREGPYEQYF. The CDR3 DNA is TGCGCCAGCAGCCAGTTCGTGCGGGAGGGTCCTTACGAGCAGTACTTC.

The V call is TRBV12-3 or TRBV12-4, the J call TRBJ1-2; D is uncertain. V was shortened by 5 bases and J by 7 bases, with 11 bases between the two germline ends. The length of the CDR3 is 12 residues. CDR3 amino acids: CASSGSPGGYTF. The CDR3 DNA sequence: TGTGCCAGCAGTGGATCGCCGGGTGGCTACACCTTC.

This clone was counted between two and nine times. This chain connects TRBV3-1 (or the pseudogene TRBV3-2) to TRBJ1-5; no clear D. CDR3 length equals 14 residues. Germline V gene sequence: CDR1 LGHDT, CDR2 YNNKEL (reference sequence). Trimming pared 1 base from V and 6 bases from J, leaving 10 bases between. The CDR3 region has the DNA TGTGCCAGCAGCCAAGGGGCTTGGGTTCAGCCCCAGCATTTT. This encodes CASSQGAWVQPQHF.

This chain connects TRBV5-6 to TRBJ1-2; 7 bases match TRBD1. The germline CDR1 and CDR2 sequences are SGHDT and YYEEEE. The CDR3 extends over 12 amino acids. The V segment lost 0 bases and the J segment 7 bases; nucleotides outside the gene matches: 0. The CDR3 coding sequence is TGTGCCAGCAGCTTGGCAGGGGGTGGCTACACCTTC. Amino acid sequence: CASSLAGGGYTF.

DNA for the CDR3: TGTGCCAGCAGTGACGCTGGTCAGGGGTTTGCTAATGAAAAACTGTTTTTT. The encoded protein is CASSDAGQGFANEKLFF. This chain connects TRBV6-1 to TRBJ1-4; weak D call: TRBD1 (6 bases). The ends were cut back, 3 bases at V and 3 bases at J, with 17 bases in the middle. Germline assignment: CDR1 MNHNS and CDR2 SASEGT. The CDR3 spans 17 residues.

This clone was detected only once. The chain carries TRBV24-1 and TRBJ2-1; 9 nucleotides line up with TRBD1. J lost 1 base, V lost 5 bases, and 2 bases had no gene match. Germline CDR1 and CDR2: KGHDR and SFDVKD. CDR3 length equals 15 residues. CDR3 region: CATSGGQGSYNEQFF. The CDR3, as DNA: TGTGCCACCAGTGGGGGACAGGGTTCCTACAATGAGCAGTTCTTC.

The rearrangement links TRBV4-2 to TRBJ2-5; 10 nucleotides line up with TRBD2. CDR3 length: 15 amino acids. With V trimmed by 2 bases and J by 3 bases, 3 bases remained unmatched. CDR1 LGHNA and CDR2 YNFKEQ come from the germline V gene. The CDR3 region is CASSQSGRAEETQYF. CDR3 DNA sequence: TGTGCCAGCAGCCAAAGCGGGAGGGCCGAAGAGACCCAGTACTTC.

The table lists this clone with a few counts. The chain recombines TRBV4-1 with TRBJ2-1; 14 nucleotides agree with TRBD2. The CDR3 totals 16 residues. Losses at the gene ends were 3 bases for V and 5 bases for J; bases not matched to a gene: 3. Germline V CDR1 and CDR2: MGHRA, YSYEKL. This CDR3 reads CASSQWTSGGHNEQFF. The CDR3 coding sequence is TGCGCCAGCAGCCAGTGGACTAGCGGGGGGCACAATGAGCAGTTCTTC.

The rearrangement joins TRBV7-6 to TRBJ2-7; 11 positions match TRBD2. V was clipped by 6 bases and J by 2 bases; unmatched bases: 6. The CDR3 has 15 amino acids. CDR1 is SGHVS and CDR2 is FNYEAQ in the germline V gene. For the CDR3, the DNA is TGTGCCAGCAGGGCGCTAGCGGGGGGCCCCTACGAGCAGTACTTC. As protein: CASRALAGGPYEQYF.

This clone was recorded only once. V and J are TRBV29-1 and TRBJ1-2, with a weak D call TRBD1 (5 bases). CDR3 size: 13 residues. Trimming stripped 7 bases from V and 6 bases from J, with 18 bases between. Germline CDR1 reads SQVTM; CDR2 reads ANQGSEA. The CDR3 sequence: CSARDSGRHGYTF. CDR3 DNA: TGCAGCGCGAGGGACTCAGGGCGTCATGGCTACACCTTC.

This clone was observed a handful of times. V and J are TRBV27 and TRBJ1-1; possible D gene TRBD1, 6 bases. Germline V gene lookup returns CDR1 MNHEY and CDR2 SMNVEV (reference sequence). This CDR3 contains 17 residues. V shed 0 bases and J shed 1 base, with 15 bases lying between them. For the CDR3, the DNA is TGTGCCAGCAGTTTATCCCTACAAAAGACAGGGAACACTGAAGCTTTCTTT. Translated, it gives CASSLSLQKTGNTEAFF.

The V gene is TRBV15, the J gene TRBJ1-5, with D perhaps matching TRBD1 (5 bases). The CDR3 has 17 amino acids. Germline V gives CDR1 LNHNV, CDR2 YYDKDF (reference sequence). The ends were cut back, 0 bases at V and 6 bases at J, with 18 bases in the middle. The CDR3 spells CATSRDQGWGVGQPQHF. The CDR3 DNA is TGTGCCACCAGCAGAGATCAAGGTTGGGGGGTGGGTCAGCCCCAGCATTTT.

The chain has TRBV5-1 and TRBJ2-7; D is perhaps TRBD1 (5 bases). With 4 bases removed from V and 2 bases from J, the gap between germline ends came to 16 bases. The CDR3 totals 15 residues. Germline V gene lookup returns CDR1 SGHRS and CDR2 YFSETQ. CDR3: CASSLQGQGAYEQYF. Written as DNA, the CDR3 is TGCGCCAGCAGCCTCCAGGGTCAGGGTGCCTACGAGCAGTACTTC.

The CDR3 DNA sequence: TGTGCCAGCAGCTTATTGGGCAGGGATGGCTACACCTTC. Translation gives CASSLLGRDGYTF. The rearrangement joins TRBV7-9 to TRBJ1-2, with D possibly being TRBD1 (5 bases). This CDR3 contains 13 residues. Between the trimmed V and J ends, which lost 2 bases and 6 bases, there was a span of 10 bases. Germline CDR1 and CDR2: SEHNR and FQNEAQ (reference sequence).

This clone occurred a few times. The V gene is TRBV11-1, the J gene TRBJ1-1, with D maybe TRBD1 (6 bases). This CDR3 comprises 15 residues. Trimming removed 5 bases at V and 4 bases at J, with 17 bases between. From germline, CDR1 is SGHAT and CDR2 FQDESV (reference sequence). The chain's CDR3 is CASSLFRTAGTEAFF. CDR3 coding DNA: TGTGCCAGCAGCCTATTTCGGACAGCCGGCACTGAAGCTTTCTTT.

The chain links TRBV18 to TRBJ1-3; 7 bases line up with TRBD1. Germline assignment: CDR1 KGHSH and CDR2 LQKENI. Trimming cost V 3 bases and J 1 base; bases outside gene matches: 3. This CDR3 has 15 residues. CDR3 residues: CASSPQTGSGNTIYF. The CDR3 region has the DNA TGTGCCAGCTCACCGCAGACAGGGTCTGGAAACACCATATATTTT. The entire variable domain, with the rest obtained from reference TRBV18 and TRBJ1-3, is as follows: NAGVMQNPRHLVRRRGQEARLRCSPMKGHSHVYWYRQLPEEGLKFMVYLQKENIIDESGMPKERFSAEFPKEGPSILRIQQVVRGDSAAYFCASSPQTGSGNTIYFGEGSWLTVV.

This chain uses TRBV2 with TRBJ1-5; perhaps TRBD1 as D (5 bases). Deletions cut 7 bases from V and 3 bases from J, with 13 bases between. The germline gives CDR1 SNHLY, CDR2 FYNNEI. The CDR3 runs 14 residues. The CDR3 DNA reads TGTGCCAGCAATCTGCAGGGTATCAATCAGCCCCAGCATTTT. Translating gives CASNLQGINQPQHF.

The chain uses TRBV7-7 and TRBJ2-1; D may be TRBD2 (5 bases). Germline CDR1 and CDR2: SSHAT and FNYEAQ (reference sequence). V was trimmed by 10 bases and J by 0 bases, leaving 13 bases between them. The CDR3 sequence is 14 residues long. This CDR3 is CATRRADSYNEQFF. The CDR3 nucleotides are TGTGCCACCCGCCGAGCGGACTCCTACAATGAGCAGTTCTTC.

The chain is built from TRBV18 and TRBJ1-3, with a possible D match to TRBD1 (5 bases). Trimming removed 5 bases from V and 6 bases from J, with 11 bases in between. Germline V gene data show CDR1 as KGHSH and CDR2 as LQKENI. This CDR3 has 13 residues. This CDR3 is CASSESQENTIYF. The CDR3 DNA is TGTGCCAGCTCAGAGTCACAGGAAAACACCATATATTTT.

The chain carries TRBV7-9 and TRBJ2-5; TRBD1 matches 7 bases. CDR1 is SEHNR, CDR2 FQNEAQ, per germline (reference sequence). Trimming removed 6 bases from V and 5 bases from J; junction bases left unmatched: 15. The CDR3 covers 16 residues. This chain's CDR3 is CASRKPILGGRETQYF. The CDR3 DNA is TGTGCCAGCAGAAAACCGATTCTAGGGGGCCGGGAGACCCAGTACTTC.

This clone was picked up one time. V usage is TRBV27 and J usage is TRBJ1-5, with TRBD1 identical over 9 bases. Germline V CDR1 and CDR2: MNHEY, SMNVEV (reference sequence). V lost 6 bases to trimming and J lost 3 bases; unmatched junction nucleotides: 6. This CDR3 region has 15 residues. The CDR3 sequence: CASRTGTGFNQPQHF. Here the CDR3 DNA reads TGTGCCAGCAGGACCGGGACAGGGTTCAATCAGCCCCAGCATTTT.

The genes are TRBV4-1 and TRBJ2-3; 13 positions match TRBD2. In germline, CDR1 is MGHRA, CDR2 YSYEKL. J lost 4 bases, V lost 1 base, and 5 bases had no gene match. This CDR3 comprises 17 residues. For the CDR3, the DNA is TGCGCCAGCAGCCAAGTTGGTGGGACTAGCGGGGCAGATACGCAGTATTTT. This gives the protein CASSQVGGTSGADTQYF.

The chain links TRBV29-1 to TRBJ2-7; D is possibly TRBD2 (6 bases). With 4 bases removed from V and 4 bases from J, the gap between germline ends came to 26 bases. The germline V gene encodes CDR1 SQVTM and CDR2 ANQGSEA. This CDR3 is 17 amino acids long. The chain's CDR3 is CSVAKEGRGSDGYEQYF. The CDR3 DNA follows: TGCAGCGTTGCGAAAGAGGGCCGGGGGTCCGATGGTTACGAGCAGTACTTC.

The chain is built from TRBV21-1 and TRBJ1-4; TRBD1 is taken as the D call from the table, unchecked against the DNA. TRBV21-1 is assigned pseudogene status. This CDR3 has 21 residues. CDR3: CASSKEEWQGGPLTTNEKLFF. CDR3 coding DNA: TGTGCCAGCAGCAAAGAGGAGTGGCAGGGTGGTCCCCTAACAACTAATGAAAAACTGTTTTTT.